This T cell receptor (beta chain) derives from a study of CD8 T cells in Susac syndrome. RNA totalling roughly 0.5 to 1 ug underwent reverse transcription with random hexamers. Using its own MiXCR run on the immunoSEQ multiplex PCR reads, TCRdb lists one record per CDR3 protein. The table lists roughly 180,000 distinct CDR3 sequences, approximately 94% of them singletons. CDR1 is GTSNPN, CDR2 SVGIG, per germline (reference sequence). The V and J ends lost 2 bases and 6 bases respectively, with 18 bases between them. The CDR3 is 15 amino acids. Purification of the CD8+ and CD4+ T cells relied on negative isolation, and TEMRA cells underwent FACS enrichment.

Sequences were obtained from CD4+ T cells from PBMCs. V usage is TRBV30 and J usage is TRBJ2-3; TRBD2 might be the D (5 bases). The source of this sequence is a human donor in good health. The CDR3 nucleotides are TGTGCCTGGAGTCCCTTAATGGGAGCCAGTGATACGCAGTATTTT. Translation: CAWSPLMGASDTQYF.